The subject of this entry is one T cell receptor (beta chain). Its antigen is not yet known. The record has no base qualities; no much larger clone is one base away. This specimen comes from a study of shared clonotypes between healthy human individuals (dated by TCRdb to 2018 to 2020). Context from the whole study: Three men and two women, aged 18 to 49 years, made up the cohort. Leukapheresis yielded between about 0.85 and 9 billion PBMCs per donor. To estimate repertoire size and how much clonotype sharing occurs between individuals, the study deeply sequenced the blood TCR repertoires of roughly 5 healthy adults. To increase sequencing depth and limit assay-specific biases, TCR repertoire library preparation and sequencing were carried out by different laboratories using diverse techniques. Per donor, three plates each were used for CD4 naive and CD4 memory, two for CD8 naive, and one for CD8 memory.

Using the deep immunoSEQ assay, TCR CDR3 regions were amplified from genomic DNA by multiplex PCR. Extracted genomic DNA from each cell subset was spread evenly across all wells of several immunoSEQ 96-well plates, with each plate serving as a replicate. Each replicate PCR for sorted subsets received about 210 ng genomic DNA, equal to about 29,000 T cell genomes. Purified libraries were quantified with a Qubit 3.0 fluorometer, sized on a Bioanalyzer 2100, and re-quantified with the KAPA Library Quantification kit. Every immunoSEQ 96-well plate was sequenced on a separate single-read 150-cycle Illumina NextSeq 550 flow cell. Turning to the authors' computational methods: Because only junctional sequences without quality scores were contained in the immunoSEQ output, filtering matching that applied to full-length reads could not be performed. Sequences were annotated with PyIR, a Python wrapper for IgBLAST v1.9, and V/J genes and CDR3 were assigned using IMGT germline references. Any read was removed if the V/J assignment was weak (E-value above 1e-6), the CDR3 was missing, or the read contained stop codons, out-of-frame junctions, or ambiguous translated residues. A V3J clonotype was defined by an identical inferred V gene, J gene, and CDR3 amino acid sequence. To compute the percentage overlap between repertoires, the number of shared unique clonotypes was divided by the size of the smaller repertoire. RTK rarefaction, the Chao1 estimator, and Recon v2.1 estimates of unobserved clonotypes were used to assess repertoire richness. Generation probabilities for all TCRbeta clonotypes obtained by the gDNA method from several donors were computed using OLGA. This immuneACCESS table, as held by TCRdb, lists in-frame sequences with V and J called but not all clones. Of the missing ones, under half trace to an unresolved V gene in checked studies; the others have no known cause. D and trimming come from the DNA, and the V and J calls and clone size come from that table. Within this sample are 2,500,000 or so clones, with approximately 94% of them counted one time only. The ten largest clones capture around 0.37% of the sample.

Based on the germline V gene, the CDR1 and CDR2 sequences are SGHTA and FQGNSA. The CDR3 numbers 14 residues from cysteine through phenylalanine. Only CDR3 DNA is held: 42 bases, read in frame from base 1. At the junction V is shortened by 5 bases and J by 7 bases, with 15 bases in between. What the work shows at the level of the full study, not this receptor alone: Compared with non-shared clonotypes, the clonotypes found in all four sorted-subset donors had higher generation probabilities. Only blood was sampled, and tissue TCR repertoires likely differ from those in blood. When several donors were compared, the shared fraction of clonotypes was roughly 4.8% for naive CD4, approximately 3.5% for naive CD8, roughly 2.5% for memory CD4, and 0.4% for memory CD8. Because the study included only a small number of donors, the genetic and exposure-history diversity represented was limited. Incomplete sequencing was indicated by rarefaction of sorted-subset datasets, despite the large sequencing depth. Estimated clonotype richness was generally larger for naive than for memory subsets. Based on pairwise subsampling, the degree of clonotype sharing among donors was expected to be affected by sequencing depth.

The donors were healthy, HIV-negative adults who had no recently reported acute infections or vaccinations. Every donor was a Caucasian adult residing in Nashville, Tennessee, USA. CD4+ T cells were enriched by magnetic negative selection; naive cells were then positively selected on CD45RA, and the negative fraction formed the memory subset. Blood was collected by leukapheresis, and PBMCs were isolated by Ficoll-Histopaque density gradient centrifugation and then cryopreserved in liquid nitrogen vapor phase. Purity and quantity of every magnetically sorted T cell population were checked by analytical flow cytometry. Genomic DNA was isolated from each sorted fraction and quantified by UV absorbance on a Nanodrop 2000c.

The V and J genes are TRBV7-2 and TRBJ1-5; the D gene cannot be resolved reliably. The sequenced material came from naive CD4+ T cells from PBMCs. The cell subset or site label on this specimen signifies: CD45RA+ positively selected. The sequence came from a man aged 18 to 35 in good health. Some clones in this sample may be carry-over from other donors' samples. CDR3 sequence: CASSPETRNQPQHF. The nucleotides read TGTGCCAGCAGCCCCGAAACGAGAAACCAGCCCCAGCATTTT. Outside the CDR3, residues come from the reference TRBV7-2 and TRBJ1-5 proteins, so the full variable domain is: GAGVSQSPSNKVTEKGKDVELRCDPISGHTALYWYRQSLGQGLEFLIYFQGNSAPDKSGLPSDRFSAERTGGSVSTLTIQRTQQEDSAVYLCASSPETRNQPQHFGDGTRLSIL.